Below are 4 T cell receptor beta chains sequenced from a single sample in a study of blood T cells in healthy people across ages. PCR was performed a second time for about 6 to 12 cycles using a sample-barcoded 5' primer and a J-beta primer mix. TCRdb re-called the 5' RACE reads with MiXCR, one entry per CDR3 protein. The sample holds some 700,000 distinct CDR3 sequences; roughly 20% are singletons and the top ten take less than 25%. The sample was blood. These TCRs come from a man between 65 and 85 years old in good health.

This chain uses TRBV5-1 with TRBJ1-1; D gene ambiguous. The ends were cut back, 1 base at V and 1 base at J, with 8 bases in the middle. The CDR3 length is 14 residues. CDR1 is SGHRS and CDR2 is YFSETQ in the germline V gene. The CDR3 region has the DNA TGCGCCAGCAGCTTGTTTTCGGGGAACACTGAAGCTTTCTTT. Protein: CASSLFSGNTEAFF.

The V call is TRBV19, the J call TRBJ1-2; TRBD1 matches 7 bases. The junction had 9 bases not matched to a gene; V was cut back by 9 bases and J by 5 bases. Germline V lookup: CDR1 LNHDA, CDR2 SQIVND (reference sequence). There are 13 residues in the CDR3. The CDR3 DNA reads TGTGCCAGCCGCGACAGGGATGGGTATGGCTACACCTTC. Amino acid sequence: CASRDRDGYGYTF.

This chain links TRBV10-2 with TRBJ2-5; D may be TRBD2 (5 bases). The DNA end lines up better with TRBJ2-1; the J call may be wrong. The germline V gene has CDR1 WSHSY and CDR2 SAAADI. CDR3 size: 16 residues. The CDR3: CASSEYPDGVGNEQFF. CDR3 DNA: TGCGCCAGCAGTGAATACCCGGACGGGGTGGGCAATGAGCAGTTCTTC.

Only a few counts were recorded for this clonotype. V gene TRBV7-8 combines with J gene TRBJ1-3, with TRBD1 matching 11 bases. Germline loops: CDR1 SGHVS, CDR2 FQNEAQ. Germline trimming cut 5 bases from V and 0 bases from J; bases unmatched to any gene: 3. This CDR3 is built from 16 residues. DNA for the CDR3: TGTGCCAGCAGCCAGGGGACAGGGGGCTCTGGAAACACCATATATTTT. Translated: CASSQGTGGSGNTIYF.